A selection of T cell receptor beta chains follows, all from one sample in a study of blood T cell repertoires in COVID-19. Sequencing used immunoSEQ multiplex PCR; TCRdb keeps in-frame clones, though not all of them. Counted here are roughly 200,000 clones, less than 90% occurring once; the ten biggest clones make up about 3.3%. Sequenced input: PBMCs or T cells enriched from blood (not recorded which). The source is a woman in her 30s who had been exposed to COVID-19. Both conserved end residues are part of each CDR3. The D gene is left open where the match is weak. Clone size appears in some rows only: once, few, many, or a class for an expanded clone.

j_gene: TRBJ2-7
v_gene: TRBV5-1
abundance: NA
d_gene: TRBD1
CDR3nt: TGCGCCAGCAGCTTGGGGCCGGGACAGGGATTGAACGAGCAGTACTTC
CDR3aa: CASSLGPGQGLNEQYF

j_gene: TRBJ2-3
v_gene: TRBV25-1
abundance: once
d_gene: NA
CDR3nt: TGTGCCAGCAGTGAGCACCGGGCCCGGGGGCAGTATTTT
CDR3aa: CASSEHRARGQYF

j_gene: TRBJ2-7
v_gene: TRBV11-2
abundance: NA
d_gene: TRBD2
CDR3nt: TGTGCCAGCAGCTTCGGGACTATGGACGAGCAGTACTTC
CDR3aa: CASSFGTMDEQYF

j_gene: TRBJ1-5
v_gene: TRBV27
abundance: NA
d_gene: NA
CDR3nt: TGTGCCAGCAGTCTCCGGTTGGATCAGCCCCAGCATTTT
CDR3aa: CASSLRLDQPQHF

j_gene: TRBJ1-4
v_gene: TRBV7-8
abundance: NA
d_gene: TRBD1
CDR3nt: TGTGCCAGCAGCGGGACAGTAAATGAAAAACTGTTTTTT
CDR3aa: CASSGTVNEKLFF

j_gene: TRBJ1-3
v_gene: TRBV30
abundance: NA
d_gene: NA
CDR3nt: TGTGCCTGGGACAGCTCTGGAAACACCATATATTTT
CDR3aa: CAWDSSGNTIYF

j_gene: TRBJ1-1
v_gene: TRBV6-5
abundance: NA
d_gene: NA
CDR3nt: TGTGCCAGCCGAGGAATTGACCGGGATGGCACTGAAGCTTTCTTT
CDR3aa: CASRGIDRDGTEAFF

j_gene: TRBJ2-7
v_gene: TRBV7-2
abundance: NA
d_gene: TRBD2
CDR3nt: TGTGCCAGCAGCACCACTAGCGGGGGGGCTGAAGAGCAGTACTTC
CDR3aa: CASSTTSGGAEEQYF

j_gene: TRBJ2-7
v_gene: TRBV10-3
abundance: NA
d_gene: TRBD2
CDR3nt: TGTGCCATTGGGACTATTTCCTACGAGCAGTACTTC
CDR3aa: CAIGTISYEQYF

j_gene: TRBJ2-3
v_gene: TRBV6-5
abundance: NA
d_gene: TRBD2
CDR3nt: TGTGCCAGCAGTTACGGAGCGGGGCTTGAAGATACGCAGTATTTT
CDR3aa: CASSYGAGLEDTQYF

j_gene: TRBJ1-2
v_gene: TRBV10-1
abundance: NA
d_gene: NA
CDR3nt: TGCGCCAGCAGTGAGTCGCCGAACTCTGGCTACACCTTC
CDR3aa: CASSESPNSGYTF

j_gene: TRBJ1-1
v_gene: TRBV18
abundance: NA
d_gene: NA
CDR3nt: TGTGCCAGCTCACGCGACACTGAAGCTTTCTTT
CDR3aa: CASSRDTEAFF

j_gene: TRBJ2-1
v_gene: TRBV5-6
abundance: NA
d_gene: NA
CDR3nt: TGTGCCAGCAGCTTGGTGGTCGGGTACAATGAGCAGTTCTTC
CDR3aa: CASSLVVGYNEQFF

j_gene: TRBJ1-1
v_gene: TRBV6-6
abundance: NA
d_gene: NA
CDR3nt: TGTGCCAGCAGTTACGTCAGGGCGAACACTGAAGCTTTCTTT
CDR3aa: CASSYVRANTEAFF

j_gene: TRBJ2-5
v_gene: TRBV5-1
abundance: NA
d_gene: TRBD2
CDR3nt: TGCGCCAGCAGCCGAGCCGGGACTAGCAATGCCCAGTACTTC
CDR3aa: CASSRAGTSNAQYF

j_gene: TRBJ1-1
v_gene: TRBV19
abundance: NA
d_gene: NA
CDR3nt: TGTGCCAGTAGTCGCCAGGGGAACACTGAAGCTTTCTTT
CDR3aa: CASSRQGNTEAFF

j_gene: TRBJ1-4
v_gene: TRBV28
abundance: NA
d_gene: TRBD1
CDR3nt: TGTGCCAGCAGTAGGACAGGGGGCGATGAAAAACTGTTTTTT
CDR3aa: CASSRTGGDEKLFF

j_gene: TRBJ1-1
v_gene: TRBV18
abundance: NA
d_gene: NA
CDR3nt: TGTGCCAGCTCATCCCAGGGGCCGGACACTGAAGCTTTCTTT
CDR3aa: CASSSQGPDTEAFF

j_gene: TRBJ1-6
v_gene: TRBV5-1
abundance: few
d_gene: NA
CDR3nt: TGCGCCAGCAGCTTGGGCGGGGGGGATAGTTCACCCCTCCACTTT
CDR3aa: CASSLGGGDSSPLHF

j_gene: TRBJ1-2
v_gene: TRBV12-5
abundance: NA
d_gene: NA
CDR3nt: TGTGCTAGTGGTTTGGACGGGAGGGGCTACACCTTC
CDR3aa: CASGLDGRGYTF

j_gene: TRBJ1-3
v_gene: TRBV10-2
abundance: NA
d_gene: NA
CDR3nt: TGCGCCAGCAGTGAGTCAGGGGAGGACGGAAACACCATATATTTT
CDR3aa: CASSESGEDGNTIYF

j_gene: TRBJ1-5
v_gene: TRBV29-1
abundance: NA
d_gene: TRBD1
CDR3nt: TGCAGCGTTGGACAGGGAGATCAGCCCCAGCATTTT
CDR3aa: CSVGQGDQPQHF

j_gene: TRBJ1-5
v_gene: TRBV15
abundance: NA
d_gene: TRBD1
CDR3nt: TGTGCCACCAGCAGCCACAGGGGGCGGCTTCAGCCCCAGCATTTT
CDR3aa: CATSSHRGRLQPQHF

j_gene: TRBJ2-6
v_gene: TRBV2
abundance: NA
d_gene: NA
CDR3nt: TGTGCCAGCAGTGAAGGGGAGGTTGAGAGCTCTGGGGCCAACGTCCTGACTTTC
CDR3aa: CASSEGEVESSGANVLTF

j_gene: TRBJ1-3
v_gene: TRBV5-1
abundance: NA
d_gene: TRBD1
CDR3nt: TGCGCCAGCAGCTTGGAGACAGGGGAAGGAAACACCATATATTTT
CDR3aa: CASSLETGEGNTIYF

j_gene: TRBJ1-2
v_gene: TRBV5-4
abundance: NA
d_gene: NA
CDR3nt: TGTGCCAGCAGCATTCTACAGTTACCCTATGGCTACACCTTC
CDR3aa: CASSILQLPYGYTF

j_gene: TRBJ1-1
v_gene: TRBV10-3
abundance: NA
d_gene: TRBD1
CDR3nt: TGTGCCGCCAACCCAACAGGGGGTGAGAACACTGAAGCTTTCTTT
CDR3aa: CAANPTGGENTEAFF

j_gene: TRBJ2-3
v_gene: TRBV7-2
abundance: NA
d_gene: NA
CDR3nt: TGTGCCAGCAGCTTGAGGGCAGGCGGTCCACTGGCAAACACAGATACGCAGTATTTT
CDR3aa: CASSLRAGGPLANTDTQYF